Detailed here is one T cell receptor (beta chain). CDR1 MDHEN and CDR2 SYDVKM come from the germline V gene. V lost 3 bases, J lost 5 bases, and 16 bases lay in between. The CDR3 is 15 residues long. Seattle cases were enrolled at active infection and followed longitudinally. These data are taken from a study of blood T cell repertoires in COVID-19. As for the study in general: The samples span acute and convalescent COVID-19 from the United States, Italy and Spain. T cells, B-cell-depleted T cells, or PBMCs supplied cDNA or gDNA.

As handled by the study authors: Amplification from reference gene primers served as the basis for estimated nucleated cell counts. The assay was immunoSEQ multiplex PCR, and TCRdb's table has in-frame clones only and misses some. V, J and clone size reflect that table, while D and trimming were determined from the DNA. The sample shows about 140,000 clones, less than 90% of them seen only once. The sequenced sample consisted of peripheral blood. This TCR was sampled from a man under 40 with COVID-19, enrolled during active disease. The chain is built from TRBV28 and TRBJ2-5; D is ambiguous. CDR3: CASSFVRGPDETQYF. The CDR3 nucleotides read TGTGCCAGCAGTTTTGTCAGAGGCCCCGATGAGACCCAGTACTTC.